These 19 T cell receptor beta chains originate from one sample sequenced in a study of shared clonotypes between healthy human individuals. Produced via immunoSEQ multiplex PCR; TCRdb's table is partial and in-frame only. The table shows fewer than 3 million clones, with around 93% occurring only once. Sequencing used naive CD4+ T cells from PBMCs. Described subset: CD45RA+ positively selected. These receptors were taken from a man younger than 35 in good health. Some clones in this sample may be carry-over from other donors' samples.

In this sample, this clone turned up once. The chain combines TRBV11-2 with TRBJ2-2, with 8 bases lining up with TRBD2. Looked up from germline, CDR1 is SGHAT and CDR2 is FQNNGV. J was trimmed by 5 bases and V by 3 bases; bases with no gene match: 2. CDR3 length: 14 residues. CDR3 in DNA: TGTGCCAGCAGCTTCGGACTAGCAACCGGGGAGCTGTTTTTT. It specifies CASSFGLATGELFF.

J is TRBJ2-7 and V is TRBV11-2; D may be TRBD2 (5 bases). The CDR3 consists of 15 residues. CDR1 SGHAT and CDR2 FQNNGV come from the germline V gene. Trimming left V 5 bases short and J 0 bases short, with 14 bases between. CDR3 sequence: CASSHKDSSSYEQYF. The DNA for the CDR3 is TGTGCCAGCAGCCATAAGGACTCCAGCTCCTACGAGCAGTACTTC.

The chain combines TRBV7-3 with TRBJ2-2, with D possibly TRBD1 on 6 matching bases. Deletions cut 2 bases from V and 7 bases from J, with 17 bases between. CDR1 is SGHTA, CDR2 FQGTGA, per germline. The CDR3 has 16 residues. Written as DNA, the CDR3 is TGTGCCAGCAGCTTAGGGGGCGGCATTAGAGGCGGGGAGCTGTTTTTT. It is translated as CASSLGGGIRGGELFF.

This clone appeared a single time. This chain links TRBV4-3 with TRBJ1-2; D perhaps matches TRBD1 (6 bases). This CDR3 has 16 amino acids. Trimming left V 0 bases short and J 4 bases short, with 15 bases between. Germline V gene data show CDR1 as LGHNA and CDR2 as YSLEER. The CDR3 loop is CASSQDGGAAIYGYTF. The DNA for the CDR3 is TGCGCCAGCAGCCAAGATGGGGGGGCGGCAATCTATGGCTACACCTTC.

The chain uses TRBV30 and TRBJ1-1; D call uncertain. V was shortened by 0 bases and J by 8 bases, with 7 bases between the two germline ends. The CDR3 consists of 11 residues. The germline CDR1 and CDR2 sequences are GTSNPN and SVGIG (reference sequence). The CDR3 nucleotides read TGTGCCTGGAGTGTGGGCAGGGAAGCTTTCTTT. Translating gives CAWSVGREAFF.

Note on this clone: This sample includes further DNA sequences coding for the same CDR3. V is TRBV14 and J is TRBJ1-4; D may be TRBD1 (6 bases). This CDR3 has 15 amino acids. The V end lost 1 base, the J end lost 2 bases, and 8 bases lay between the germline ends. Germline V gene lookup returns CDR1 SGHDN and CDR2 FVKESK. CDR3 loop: CASSQVGATNEKLFF. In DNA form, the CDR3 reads TGTGCCAGCAGCCAAGTGGGGGCTACTAATGAAAAACTGTTTTTT. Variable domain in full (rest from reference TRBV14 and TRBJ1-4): EAGVTQFPSHSVIEKGQTVTLRCDPISGHDNLYWYRRVMGKEIKFLLHFVKESKQDESGMPNNRFLAERTGGTYSTLKVQPAELEDSGVYFCASSQVGATNEKLFFGSGTQLSVL.

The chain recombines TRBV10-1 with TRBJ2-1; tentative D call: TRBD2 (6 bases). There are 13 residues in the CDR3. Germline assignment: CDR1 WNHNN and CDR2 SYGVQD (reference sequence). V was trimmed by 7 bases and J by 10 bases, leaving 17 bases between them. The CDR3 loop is CASMGAGRREQFF. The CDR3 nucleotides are TGCGCCAGCATGGGAGCGGGTCGGCGGGAGCAGTTCTTC.

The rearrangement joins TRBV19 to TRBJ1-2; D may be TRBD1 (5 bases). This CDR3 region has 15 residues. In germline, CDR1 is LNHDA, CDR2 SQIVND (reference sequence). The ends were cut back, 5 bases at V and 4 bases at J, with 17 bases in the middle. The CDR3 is CASSSKTGGGYGYTF. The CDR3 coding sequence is TGTGCCAGTAGTTCGAAAACAGGCGGGGGCTATGGCTACACCTTC.

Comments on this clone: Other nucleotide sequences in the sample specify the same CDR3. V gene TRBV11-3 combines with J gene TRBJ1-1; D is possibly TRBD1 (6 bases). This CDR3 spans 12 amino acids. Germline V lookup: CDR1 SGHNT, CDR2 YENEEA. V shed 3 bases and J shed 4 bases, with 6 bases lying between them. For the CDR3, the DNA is TGTGCCAGCAGCTTGGACAGCACTGAAGCTTTCTTT. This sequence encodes CASSLDSTEAFF.

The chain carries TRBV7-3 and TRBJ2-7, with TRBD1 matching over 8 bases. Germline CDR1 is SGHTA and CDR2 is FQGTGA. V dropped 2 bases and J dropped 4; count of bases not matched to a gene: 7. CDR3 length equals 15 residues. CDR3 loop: CASSLAGQGPYEQYF. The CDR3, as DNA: TGTGCCAGCAGCTTAGCCGGACAGGGTCCATACGAGCAGTACTTC.

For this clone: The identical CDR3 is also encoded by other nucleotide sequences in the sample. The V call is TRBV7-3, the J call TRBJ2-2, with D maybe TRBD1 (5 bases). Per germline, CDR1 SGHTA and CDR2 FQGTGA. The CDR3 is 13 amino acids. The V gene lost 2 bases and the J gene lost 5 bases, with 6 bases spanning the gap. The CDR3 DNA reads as TGTGCCAGCAGCTTAGCAGGGACCGGGGAGCTGTTTTTT. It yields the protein CASSLAGTGELFF.

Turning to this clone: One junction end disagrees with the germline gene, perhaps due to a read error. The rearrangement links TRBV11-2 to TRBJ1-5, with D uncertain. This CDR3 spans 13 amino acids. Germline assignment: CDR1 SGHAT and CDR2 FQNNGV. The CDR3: CAGSLDDNQPQHF. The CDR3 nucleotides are TGTGCCGGCAGCTTAGATGACAATCAGCCCCAGCATTTT.

The CDR3 region has the DNA TGTGCCAGCAGCGTACGGGCGACGCAAGAGACCCAGTACTTC. Amino acids: CASSVRATQETQYF. The chain links TRBV9 to TRBJ2-5; D remains unclear. In germline, CDR1 is SGDLS, CDR2 YYNGEE. This CDR3 region has 14 residues. V gave up 1 base and J gave up 2 bases, with 9 bases separating them. Filled out from reference TRBV9 and TRBJ2-5, the complete variable domain reads DSGVTQTPKHLITATGQRVTLRCSPRSGDLSVYWYQQSLDQGLQFLIQYYNGEERAKGNILERFSAQQFPDLHSELNLSSLELGDSALYFCASSVRATQETQYFGPGTRLLVL.

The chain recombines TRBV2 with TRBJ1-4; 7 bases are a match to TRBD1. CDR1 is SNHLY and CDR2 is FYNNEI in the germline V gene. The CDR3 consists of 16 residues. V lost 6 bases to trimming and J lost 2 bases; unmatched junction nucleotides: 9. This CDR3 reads CASSGDSRRTNEKLFF. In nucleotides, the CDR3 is TGTGCCAGCAGCGGGGACAGTAGGAGGACTAATGAAAAACTGTTTTTT.

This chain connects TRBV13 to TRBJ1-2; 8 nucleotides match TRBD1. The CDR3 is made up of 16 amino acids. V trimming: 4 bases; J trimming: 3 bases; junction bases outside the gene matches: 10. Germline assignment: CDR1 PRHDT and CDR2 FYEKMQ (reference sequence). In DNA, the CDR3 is TGTGCCAGCAGCTCCAAGGGCGGGACAGGCTACTATGGCTACACCTTC. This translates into CASSSKGGTGYYGYTF.

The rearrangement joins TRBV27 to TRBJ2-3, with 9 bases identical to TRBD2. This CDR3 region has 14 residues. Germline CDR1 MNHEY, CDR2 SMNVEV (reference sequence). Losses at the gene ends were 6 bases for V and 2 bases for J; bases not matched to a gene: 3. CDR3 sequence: CASRTSGLTDTQYF. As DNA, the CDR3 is TGTGCCAGCAGGACTAGCGGCCTCACAGATACGCAGTATTTT.

The CDR3 bases are TGCGCCAGCAGCTCCCTGGGTCCCTTCACGAACGAGCAGTACTTC. It codes for CASSSLGPFTNEQYF. This chain uses TRBV5-1 with TRBJ2-7; D not certain. V lost 3 bases, J lost 5 bases, and 18 bases lay in between. This CDR3 region has 15 residues. Germline V gene data show CDR1 as SGHRS and CDR2 as YFSETQ.

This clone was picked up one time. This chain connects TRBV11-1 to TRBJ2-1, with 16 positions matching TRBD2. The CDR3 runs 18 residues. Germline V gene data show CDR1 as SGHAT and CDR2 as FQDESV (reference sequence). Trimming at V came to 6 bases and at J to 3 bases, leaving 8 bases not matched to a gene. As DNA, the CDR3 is TGTGCCAGCAGAGGGACTAGCGGGAGGGGGGTACACTACAATGAGCAGTTCTTC. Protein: CASRGTSGRGVHYNEQFF. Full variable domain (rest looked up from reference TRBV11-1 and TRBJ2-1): EAEVAQSPRYKITEKSQAVAFWCDPISGHATLYWYRQILGQGPELLVQFQDESVVDDSQLPKDRFSAERLKGVDSTLKIQPAELGDSAMYLCASRGTSGRGVHYNEQFFGPGTRLTVL.

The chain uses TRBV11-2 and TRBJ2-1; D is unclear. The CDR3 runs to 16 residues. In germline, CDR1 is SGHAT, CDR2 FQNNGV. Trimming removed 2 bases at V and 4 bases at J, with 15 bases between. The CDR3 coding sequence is TGTGCCAGCAGCTTATTATCGGTGAGGCGATACAATGAGCAGTTCTTC. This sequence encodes CASSLLSVRRYNEQFF.